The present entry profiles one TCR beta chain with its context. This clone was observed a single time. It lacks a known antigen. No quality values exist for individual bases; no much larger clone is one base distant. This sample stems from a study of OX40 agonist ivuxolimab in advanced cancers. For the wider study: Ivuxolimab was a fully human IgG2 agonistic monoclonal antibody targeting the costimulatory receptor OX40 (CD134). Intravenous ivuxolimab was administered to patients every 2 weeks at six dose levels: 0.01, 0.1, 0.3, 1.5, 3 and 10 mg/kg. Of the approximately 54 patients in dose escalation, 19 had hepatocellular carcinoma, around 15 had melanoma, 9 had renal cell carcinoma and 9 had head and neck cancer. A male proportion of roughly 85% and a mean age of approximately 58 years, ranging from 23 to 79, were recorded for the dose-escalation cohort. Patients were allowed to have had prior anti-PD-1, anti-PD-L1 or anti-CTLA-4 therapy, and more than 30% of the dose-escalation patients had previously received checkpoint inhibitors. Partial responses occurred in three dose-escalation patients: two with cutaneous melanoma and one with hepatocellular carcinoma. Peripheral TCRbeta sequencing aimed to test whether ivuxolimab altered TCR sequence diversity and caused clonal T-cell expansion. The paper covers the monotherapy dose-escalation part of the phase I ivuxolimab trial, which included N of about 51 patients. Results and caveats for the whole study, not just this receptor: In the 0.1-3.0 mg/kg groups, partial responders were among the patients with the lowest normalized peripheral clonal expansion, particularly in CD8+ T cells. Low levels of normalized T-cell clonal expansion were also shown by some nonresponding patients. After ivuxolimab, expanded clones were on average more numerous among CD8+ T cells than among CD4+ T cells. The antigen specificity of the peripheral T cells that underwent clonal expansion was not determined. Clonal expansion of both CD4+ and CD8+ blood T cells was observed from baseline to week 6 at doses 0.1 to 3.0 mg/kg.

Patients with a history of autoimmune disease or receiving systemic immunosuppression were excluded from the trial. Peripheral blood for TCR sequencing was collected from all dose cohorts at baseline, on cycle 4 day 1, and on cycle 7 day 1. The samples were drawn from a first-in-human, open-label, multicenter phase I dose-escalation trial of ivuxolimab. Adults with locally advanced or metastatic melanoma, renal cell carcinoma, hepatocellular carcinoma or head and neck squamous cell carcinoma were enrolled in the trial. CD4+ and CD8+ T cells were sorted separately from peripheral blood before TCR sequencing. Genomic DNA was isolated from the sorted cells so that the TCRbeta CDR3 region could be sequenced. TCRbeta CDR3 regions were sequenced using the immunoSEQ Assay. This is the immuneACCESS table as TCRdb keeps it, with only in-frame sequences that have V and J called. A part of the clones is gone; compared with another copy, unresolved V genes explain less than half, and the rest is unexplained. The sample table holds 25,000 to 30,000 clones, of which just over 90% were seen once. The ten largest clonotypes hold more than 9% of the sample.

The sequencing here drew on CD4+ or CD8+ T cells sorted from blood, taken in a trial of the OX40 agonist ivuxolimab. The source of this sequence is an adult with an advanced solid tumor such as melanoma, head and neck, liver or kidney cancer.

The CDR3 region has the sequence CASSPGSVPNEKLFF. DNA sequence: TGTGCCAGCAGCCCCGGCAGTGTCCCTAATGAAAAACTGTTTTTT. The sequence joins TRBV9 to TRBJ1-4, with the D segment identity uncertain. V is shortened by 4 bases, J by 3 bases, and the region joining them spans 13 bases. The CDR3 runs 15 amino acids, cysteine and phenylalanine included. Just the 45-base CDR3 DNA is kept, in frame starting at base 1. CDR1 and CDR2 are read off the germline V gene as SGDLS and YYNGEE.